Following are 12 T cell receptor beta chains from one sample sequenced in a study of cytomegalovirus exposure and HLA in healthy donors. Vbeta (60) and Jbeta (13) primers were used in the PCR. This table comes from immunoSEQ multiplex PCR, and its TCRdb copy is limited to in-frame clones, with some not included. The sample has fewer than 250,000 clones; about 85% are singletons. Sample: PBMCs. The receptors here all came from a woman aged 50 to 60 in good health and CMV-seropositive.

A single count supports this clone. The chain joins TRBV5-5 to TRBJ2-1; the match to TRBD2 covers 7 bases. Germline V gives CDR1 SGHKS, CDR2 YYEKEE (reference sequence). V was clipped by 3 bases and J by 7 bases; unmatched bases: 10. The CDR3 is 15 amino acids. CDR3 nucleotide sequence: TGTGCCAGCAGCTCCTTTAGCGACGGGGGGAATGAGCAGTTCTTC. Its protein product is CASSSFSDGGNEQFF.

This clone was seen only once. The chain recombines TRBV6-5 with TRBJ2-3; 8 nucleotides align to TRBD2. The CDR3 sequence is 16 residues long. The junction had 8 bases not matched to a gene; V was cut back by 6 bases and J by 0 bases. Germline V gene lookup returns CDR1 MNHEY and CDR2 SVGAGI. CDR3 residues: CASRYLRGGSTDTQYF. The CDR3 DNA reads TGTGCCAGCAGATACCTACGGGGGGGGAGCACAGATACGCAGTATTTT.

This rearrangement joins TRBV10-3 to TRBJ1-2, with 7 bases fitting TRBD1. The CDR3 has 14 amino acids. V lost 6 bases, J lost 1 base, and 5 bases stayed unmatched. Germline CDR1 reads ENHRY; CDR2 reads SYGVKD. The CDR3 DNA follows: TGTGCCATCAGCTGGGGACAGCTTAACTATGGCTACACCTTC. It translates to CAISWGQLNYGYTF.

This clone came up once. The chain couples TRBV30 to TRBJ2-1; D is unclear. The V and J ends lost 2 bases and 6 bases respectively, with 17 bases between them. The germline gives CDR1 GTSNPN, CDR2 SVGIG (reference sequence). This CDR3 spans 15 amino acids. The CDR3 sequence: CAWSLPGAESNEQFF. CDR3 DNA: TGTGCCTGGAGTTTGCCCGGAGCTGAGAGCAATGAGCAGTTCTTC. The full variable domain, in which reference TRBV30 and TRBJ2-1 provide the parts outside the CDR3, is SQTIHQWPATLVQPVGSPLSLECTVEGTSNPNLYWYRQAAGRGLQLLFYSVGIGQISSEVPQNLSASRPQDRQFILSSKKLLLSDSGFYLCAWSLPGAESNEQFFGPGTRLTVL.

The chain couples TRBV20-1 to TRBJ1-1; no firm D call. Trimming shortened V by 3 bases and J by 0 bases, and 2 bases separated the two germline ends. Germline values: CDR1 DFQATT, CDR2 SNEGSKA (reference sequence). This CDR3 contains 11 residues. This CDR3 reads CSASMNTEAFF. CDR3 DNA sequence: TGCAGTGCTAGCATGAACACTGAAGCTTTCTTT.

The chain has TRBV19 and TRBJ1-3; D is uncertain. V lost 6 bases and J 8 bases, leaving 14 bases between the germline ends. From germline, CDR1 is LNHDA and CDR2 SQIVND (reference sequence). The CDR3 contains 13 residues. CDR3 loop: CASRSTEGYTIYF. In DNA, the CDR3 is TGTGCCAGTAGAAGTACAGAGGGTTACACCATATATTTT. The full variable domain, rest sourced from reference TRBV19 and TRBJ1-3, is DGGITQSPKYLFRKEGQNVTLSCEQNLNHDAMYWYRQDPGQGLRLIYYSQIVNDFQKGDIAEGYSVSREKKESFPLTVTSAQKNPTAFYLCASRSTEGYTIYFGEGSWLTVV.

The chain couples TRBV5-8 to TRBJ1-2; possibly TRBD1 for D (5 bases). Germline-derived CDR1 and CDR2 are SGHTS and YDEGEE. CDR3 size: 16 residues. V was clipped by 4 bases and J by 1 base, with 17 bases between them. DNA for the CDR3: TGTGCCAGCAGCGGTTCCAGGGTGGTTGATAACTATGGCTACACCTTC. This codes for CASSGSRVVDNYGYTF.

The CDR3 DNA reads as TGTGCCACCAAGGGGGACAGGGGATACACTGAAGCTTTCTTT. It translates to CATKGDRGYTEAFF. The V call is TRBV2, the J call TRBJ1-1; TRBD1 matches 10 bases. Germline-derived CDR1 and CDR2 are SNHLY and FYNNEI. Germline trimming cut 10 bases from V and 3 bases from J; bases unmatched to any gene: 8. The CDR3 consists of 14 residues.

V and J are TRBV29-1 and TRBJ1-2, with 7 positions matching TRBD1. Germline V lookup: CDR1 SQVTM, CDR2 ANQGSEA. J was trimmed by 4 bases and V by 7 bases; bases with no gene match: 12. The CDR3 is 14 residues long. The CDR3 nucleotides are TGCAGCGCTCCCGAGACAGGGACCTCCTATGGCTACACCTTC. Amino acids: CSAPETGTSYGYTF.

The genes are TRBV7-9 and TRBJ1-6, with D tentatively TRBD1 (5 bases). Germline V gives CDR1 SEHNR, CDR2 FQNEAQ (reference sequence). CDR3 length: 15 residues. Trimming cost V 5 bases and J 5 bases, with 13 bases left between them. The CDR3 sequence is CASSPQGTHNSPLHF. As DNA, the CDR3 is TGTGCCAGCAGCCCCCAGGGAACACATAATTCACCCCTCCACTTT. Full variable domain (rest looked up from reference TRBV7-9 and TRBJ1-6): DTGVSQNPRHKITKRGQNVTFRCDPISEHNRLYWYRQTLGQGPEFLTYFQNEAQLEKSRLLSDRFSAERPKGSFSTLEIQRTEQGDSAMYLCASSPQGTHNSPLHFGNGTRLTVT.

This clone was detected once. This chain links TRBV19 with TRBJ2-7; perhaps TRBD2 as D (5 bases). V lost 5 bases and J 3 bases, leaving 17 bases between the germline ends. Germline CDR1 and CDR2: LNHDA and SQIVND (reference sequence). CDR3 length equals 15 residues. The CDR3 nucleotides read TGTGCCAGTAGTTCCTCCGGGAAGATAAACTACGAGCAGTACTTC. This encodes CASSSSGKINYEQYF.

The V call is TRBV30, the J call TRBJ2-1, with a tentative D call TRBD2 (6 bases). Trimming removed 3 bases from V and 6 bases from J, with 9 bases in between. CDR1 is GTSNPN and CDR2 is SVGIG in the germline V gene (reference sequence). CDR3 length: 12 residues. This CDR3 is CAWRLGGNEQFF. CDR3 sequence (DNA): TGTGCCTGGAGACTGGGGGGCAATGAGCAGTTCTTC.